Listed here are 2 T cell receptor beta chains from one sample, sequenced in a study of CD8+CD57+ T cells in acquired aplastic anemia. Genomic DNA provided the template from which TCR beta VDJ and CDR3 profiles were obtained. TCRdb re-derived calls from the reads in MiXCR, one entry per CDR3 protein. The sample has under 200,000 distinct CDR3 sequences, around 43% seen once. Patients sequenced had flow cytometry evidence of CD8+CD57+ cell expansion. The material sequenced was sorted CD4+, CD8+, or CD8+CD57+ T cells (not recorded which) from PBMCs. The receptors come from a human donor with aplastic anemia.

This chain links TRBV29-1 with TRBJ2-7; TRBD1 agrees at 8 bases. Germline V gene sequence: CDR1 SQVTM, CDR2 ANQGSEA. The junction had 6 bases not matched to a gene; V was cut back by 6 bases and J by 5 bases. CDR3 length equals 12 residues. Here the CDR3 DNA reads TGCAGCGTGGGGACAGGTGAGCACGAGCAGTACTTC. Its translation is CSVGTGEHEQYF.

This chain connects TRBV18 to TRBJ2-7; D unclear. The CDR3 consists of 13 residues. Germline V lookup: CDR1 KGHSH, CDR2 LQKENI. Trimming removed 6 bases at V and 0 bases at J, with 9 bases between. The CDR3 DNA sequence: TGTGCCAGCTCGACACAGAGCTCCTACGAGCAGTACTTC. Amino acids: CASSTQSSYEQYF. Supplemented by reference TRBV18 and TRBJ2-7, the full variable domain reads NAGVMQNPRHLVRRRGQEARLRCSPMKGHSHVYWYRQLPEEGLKFMVYLQKENIIDESGMPKERFSAEFPKEGPSILRIQQVVRGDSAAYFCASSTQSSYEQYFGPGTRLTVT.